The sequence of this T cell receptor beta chain was determined in a study of beta chain features in type 1 diabetes. Points from the study as a whole: Within each of all four CD4+ subsets, Type 1 diabetes patients had TCRB CDR3s that were moderately but significantly shorter. cDNA sequencing could over-represent cells with high TCR expression. Shorter templates may be favored by PCR, equally so in patients and controls.

Trimming left V 6 bases short and J 8 bases short, with 22 bases between. The CDR3 loop spans 16 amino acids. Germline V gene data show CDR1 as SGHVT and CDR2 as SQSDAQ. Comments on this clone: Its cognate antigen is unknown.

Expressed TCRB transcripts were sequenced after all isolated RNA was converted to cDNA. Libraries were prepared by immunoSEQ multiplex PCR; TCRdb keeps only in-frame clonotypes and omits some of them. The data hold just under 150,000 clones, with around 13% observed a single time. Blood was collected once per donor into heparin, averaging approximately 110 mL. All of the sorted populations showed purity greater than 95%. This chain links TRBV7-4 with TRBJ1-4, with a tentative D call TRBD1 (5 bases). The sample consisted of central memory CD4+ T cells from blood. This receptor was identified in a man aged 18 to 29 with type 1 diabetes. This CDR3 is CASSTAGTEILEKLFF. The DNA of the CDR3 is TGTGCCAGCAGTACGGCTGGGACTGAAATATTGGAAAAACTGTTTTTT.